This TCR beta chain came from a study of tumor-infiltrating lymphocytes in oesophageal squamous cell carcinoma. TCRdb used MiXCR to reprocess the PCR reads, holding one entry per CDR3 protein. Counted here are 10,000 to 15,000 distinct CDR3 sequences, 50% to 60% occurring once; the ten biggest clones make up 30% to 35%. The germline V and J ends were trimmed by 5 bases and 6 bases, with 16 bases remaining between them. The CDR3 is 14 residues long. Germline lookup yields CDR1 SEHNR and CDR2 FQNEAQ (reference sequence). The rearrangement uses TRBV7-9 and TRBJ1-2; tentatively, D is TRBD1 (5 bases). The sample comprised esophageal tumor tissue. This receptor was taken from a female donor with esophageal squamous cell carcinoma. CDR3: CASSPRGVYHGYTF. DNA of the CDR3: TGTGCCAGCAGCCCGCGAGGGGTTTATCATGGCTACACCTTC.